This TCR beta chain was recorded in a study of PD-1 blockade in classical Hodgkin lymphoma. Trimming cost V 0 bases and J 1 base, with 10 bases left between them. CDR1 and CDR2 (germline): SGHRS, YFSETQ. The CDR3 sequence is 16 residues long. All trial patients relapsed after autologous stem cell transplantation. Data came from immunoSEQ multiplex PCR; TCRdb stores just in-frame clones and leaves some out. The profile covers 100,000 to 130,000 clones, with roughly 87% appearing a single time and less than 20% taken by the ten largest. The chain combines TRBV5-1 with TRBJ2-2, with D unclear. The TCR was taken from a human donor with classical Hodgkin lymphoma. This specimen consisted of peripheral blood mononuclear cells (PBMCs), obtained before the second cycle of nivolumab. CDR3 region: CASSLGTRQNTGELFF. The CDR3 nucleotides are TGCGCCAGCAGCTTGGGGACGCGGCAGAACACCGGGGAGCTGTTTTTT.